Sequencing of this T cell receptor beta chain was carried out in a study of T-cell reconstitution after alpha-beta-depleted transplantation in children (dated by TCRdb to the mid-2010s). Background on the whole study: Using TCR repertoire profiling, the study quantitatively followed how T-cell immune reconstitution unfolded in children after TCRalphabeta/CD19-depleted allogeneic hematopoietic cell transplantation.

This clonotype was counted a few times. No cognate antigen has been identified for it. Within one base of it there is no much larger clone, and no base qualities were kept. The library was prepared using PCR. TCRdb records Illumina HiSeq 2500 as the sequencer. TCR libraries were prepared with molecular barcoding, using unique molecular identifiers to normalize TCRbeta repertoire quantification. The public reads were reanalyzed by TCRdb: fastp trimming at Q25, MiXCR alignment, in-frame beta chains only. Rows are unified per CDR3 protein, each entry keeping the most common DNA and genes. In this sample the table shows a few hundred thousand distinct CDR3 sequences, 13% of which occur a single time. The ten largest clones take up over 2% of the sample. According to the germline V gene, CDR1 reads SGHDN and CDR2 reads FVKESK. The CDR3 runs 16 residues from the cysteine to the phenylalanine. The read is trimmed to its CDR3 DNA, 48 bases read in frame from base 1. V is pruned by 4 bases and J by 2 bases, leaving 8 bases of the junction without a gene match.

Overall results and qualifications from the work: The apparently early recovery of alphabetaT-cell counts about two months after transplant reportedly depended on only several hundred rapidly expanded clones that came from non-depleted graft cells. In some patients, high TCRbeta diversity at day 60 was attributed to recipient T cells and intrathymic progenitors that had survived conditioning. The frequencies of hyperexpanded clones fell over the following months, and after one year, T-cell counts and TCRbeta diversity were mostly attributed to newly produced T cells.

According to the study, the label for this sample's treatment or condition signals: allogeneic hematopoietic cell transplantation with graft depleted of TCRalphabeta T cells and CD19 B cells. TCRalphabeta/CD19-depleted allogeneic hematopoietic cell grafts were given to the transplant recipients, all of whom were children. This chain is built from TRBV14 and TRBJ2-3; 8 bases in the middle match TRBD2. This clonotype originated in a male patient aged 10 to 17 who had a stem cell transplant for acute myeloid leukemia, so the T cells may come from the graft donor. The input for sequencing was PBMCs, mostly from graft donor cells, taken 360 days after TCRalphabeta/CD19-depleted stem cell transplant. The nucleotides are TGTGCCAGCAGCCCTATAGCGGGATACCTCACAGATACGCAGTATTTT. This gives the protein CASSPIAGYLTDTQYF. This CDR3, with the reference TRBV14 and TRBJ2-3 proteins standing in past its ends, gives the full variable domain EAGVTQFPSHSVIEKGQTVTLRCDPISGHDNLYWYRRVMGKEIKFLLHFVKESKQDESGMPNNRFLAERTGGTYSTLKVQPAELEDSGVYFCASSPIAGYLTDTQYFGPGTRLTVL.